The next 11 T cell receptor beta chains were all read from a single sample in a study of OX40 agonist ivuxolimab in advanced cancers. TCRdb keeps only in-frame clones here, not all; method: immunoSEQ multiplex PCR. The table lists roughly 110,000 clones, 90% of them singletons. The specimen comprised CD4+ or CD8+ T cells sorted from blood, sampled in a trial of the OX40 agonist ivuxolimab. The receptors derive from an adult with an advanced solid tumor such as melanoma, head and neck, liver or kidney cancer.

The table lists this clone with a few counts. The chain has TRBV2 and TRBJ2-1, with D tentatively TRBD1 (5 bases). Trimming stripped 3 bases from V and 7 bases from J, with 7 bases between. This CDR3 has 12 amino acids. The germline CDR1 and CDR2 sequences are SNHLY and FYNNEI. This CDR3 is CASSEAGNEQFF. CDR3 DNA sequence: TGTGCCAGCAGTGAGGCAGGGAATGAGCAGTTCTTC.

The rearrangement uses TRBV7-2 and TRBJ2-3; D ambiguous. V gave up 3 bases and J gave up 0 bases, with 10 bases separating them. Germline CDR1 reads SGHTA; CDR2 reads FQGNSA. The CDR3 runs to 15 residues. CDR3 loop: CASSFSATSTDTQYF. In nucleotides, the CDR3 is TGTGCCAGCAGCTTCTCGGCTACTAGCACAGATACGCAGTATTTT.

The J gene is TRBJ1-2, the V gene TRBV6-5, with D possibly matching TRBD1 (5 bases). This CDR3 is built from 13 residues. CDR1 and CDR2 from the germline V gene are MNHEY and SVGAGI. Trimming stripped 4 bases from V and 8 bases from J, with 14 bases between. Written as DNA, the CDR3 is TGTGCCAGCAGTTCCTATGGCGGGGGAGGCTACACCTTC. It codes for CASSSYGGGGYTF.

The J gene is TRBJ2-7, the V gene TRBV10-3; D ambiguous. The CDR3 runs to 12 residues. CDR1 and CDR2 from the germline V gene are ENHRY and SYGVKD. V was shortened by 7 bases and J by 5 bases, with 12 bases between the two germline ends. The CDR3 DNA reads TGTGCCATCACCTCCGGAACGAACGAGCAGTACTTC. Its translation is CAITSGTNEQYF.

The chain combines TRBV30 with TRBJ2-5; D not resolved. The CDR3 loop spans 13 amino acids. Trimming shortened V by 0 bases and J by 1 base, and 6 bases separated the two germline ends. Germline loops: CDR1 GTSNPN, CDR2 SVGIG (reference sequence). CDR3 in amino acids: CAWSVQTQETQYF. The CDR3, as DNA: TGTGCCTGGAGTGTGCAGACCCAAGAGACCCAGTACTTC.

The chain carries TRBV4-2 and TRBJ1-1; the D gene is possibly TRBD1 (6 bases). The CDR3 runs 14 residues. In germline, CDR1 is LGHNA, CDR2 YNFKEQ. V lost 0 bases and J 9 bases, leaving 14 bases between the germline ends. CDR3 bases: TGTGCCAGCAGCCAAGATTACGGGGGCAGCCAAGCTTTCTTT. This codes for CASSQDYGGSQAFF.

The chain joins TRBV6-5 to TRBJ1-1; D is uncertain. Germline assignment: CDR1 MNHEY and CDR2 SVGAGI. V gave up 4 bases and J gave up 1 base, with 10 bases separating them. CDR3 length: 14 amino acids. The CDR3 sequence is CASSFSRSNTEAFF. The CDR3 DNA reads TGTGCCAGCAGTTTCTCTCGGTCGAACACTGAAGCTTTCTTT.

The chain couples TRBV7-2 to TRBJ2-5; the match to TRBD2 covers 14 bases. The CDR3 has 14 residues. CDR1 is SGHTA and CDR2 is FQGNSA in the germline V gene. Trimming cost V 4 bases and J 10 bases; bases outside gene matches: 5. CDR3 loop: CASSYGLAGGDQYF. The CDR3 nucleotides are TGTGCCAGCAGCTATGGACTAGCGGGGGGCGACCAGTACTTC.

The rearrangement uses TRBV28 and TRBJ2-5, with TRBD2 identical over 14 bases. J gave up 4 bases and V 6 bases, and 7 bases lay outside the gene matches. Germline V gene lookup returns CDR1 MDHEN and CDR2 SYDVKM. The CDR3 extends over 16 amino acids. CDR3 sequence: CASSSGLAGGRETQYF. DNA of the CDR3: TGTGCCAGCAGCTCTGGACTAGCGGGGGGTAGAGAGACCCAGTACTTC.

This clone showed up just once. The V gene is TRBV5-4, the J gene TRBJ1-1; TRBD1 is a possible D gene (6 bases). The CDR3 is made up of 14 amino acids. The V gene lost 4 bases and the J gene lost 0 bases, with 10 bases spanning the gap. Germline V lookup: CDR1 SGHNT, CDR2 YYREEE (reference sequence). CDR3 in amino acids: CASSPTGMNTEAFF. CDR3 DNA: TGTGCCAGCAGCCCGACAGGTATGAACACTGAAGCTTTCTTT.

This clone has just one count. The genes are TRBV4-3 and TRBJ1-6; D is ambiguous. CDR1 and CDR2 (germline): LGHNA, YSLEER. V was cut by 1 base and J by 0 bases, with 4 bases left in between. The CDR3 is 15 residues long. CDR3 region: CASSQGSSYNSPLHF. The CDR3 DNA reads as TGCGCCAGCAGCCAAGGGAGCTCCTATAATTCACCCCTCCACTTT.